A selection of T cell receptor beta chains follows, all from one sample in a study of blood T cell repertoires in COVID-19. This table comes from immunoSEQ multiplex PCR, and its TCRdb copy is limited to in-frame clones, with some not included. The table shows about 160,000 clones, with approximately 86% occurring only once. Sample: peripheral blood. The receptors stem from an elderly woman with active or convalescent COVID-19. The CDR3 runs from the conserved cysteine through the conserved F or W. A D gene is named only where the DNA matches it firmly. Part of the rows lack a size; the others show once, few, many or a class for expanded clones.

D gene	clone size	V gene	J gene	CDR3 protein
TRBD2	-	TRBV9	TRBJ2-2	CASSVATSGSVGELFF
TRBD1	-	TRBV30	TRBJ1-4	CAWSAGTGVGKLFF
-	-	TRBV5-1	TRBJ2-2	CASSLRGGELFF
-	-	TRBV21-1	TRBJ2-7	CASSKRPGTGTYEQYF
-	-	TRBV15	TRBJ2-3	CATSRDRRGHGIDTQYF
-	-	TRBV2	TRBJ1-1	CASGKTGVNTEAFF
TRBD1	-	TRBV7-9	TRBJ2-7	CASSLDRGTYEQYF
-	-	TRBV13	TRBJ1-5	CASSLRGKQPQHF
-	few	TRBV9	TRBJ2-7	CASSVGPDSKTKVEQYF
-	-	TRBV7-9	TRBJ2-5	CASSLALADPQETQYF
-	-	TRBV5-1	TRBJ1-1	CASSPDGRNTEAFF
-	-	TRBV23-1	TRBJ2-2	CASSLSDLAGVGTGELFF
TRBD1	-	TRBV6-2/TRBV6-3	TRBJ1-1	CASSLTGGILNTEAFF
-	-	TRBV5-5	TRBJ1-3	CASSLTGYSGNTIYF
-	once	TRBV27	TRBJ1-5	CASSGGPDSGNQPQHF
TRBD2	-	TRBV7-3	TRBJ2-5	CASSPGGGRSAETQYF
-	-	TRBV9	TRBJ1-1	CASSVLTGRGFTEAFF
TRBD1	-	TRBV5-5	TRBJ2-1	CASSFSGTGNEQFF
TRBD1	-	TRBV9	TRBJ1-2	CASSPTGQGINYGYTF
-	-	TRBV19	TRBJ1-1	CASKTGGALNTEAFF
-	-	TRBV19	TRBJ2-7	CASSIDTSEQYF
-	-	TRBV5-1	TRBJ1-1	CASSKQGSEAFF
-	few	TRBV28	TRBJ1-3	CASSSRGMGSGNTIYF
TRBD1	-	TRBV5-1	TRBJ1-2	CASSFQGAEGYTF
TRBD1	-	TRBV4-1	TRBJ1-4	CASSGRTGGDEKLFF
-	-	TRBV5-1	TRBJ2-1	CASSLASGAYNEQFF
TRBD1	-	TRBV5-1	TRBJ1-2	CASSPGTGTYGYTF
TRBD1	few	TRBV9	TRBJ1-4	CASSTDRDSWTNEKLFF
-	-	TRBV5-5	TRBJ2-1	CASSLAPSSYNEQFF
TRBD2	-	TRBV27	TRBJ2-3	CASSSLGIAGRTDTQYF
-	-	TRBV5-1	TRBJ1-5	CASSPGGDGQPQHF
-	-	TRBV11-3	TRBJ1-3	CASSSNVLSTIYF
-	-	TRBV9	TRBJ1-2	CASSGGGEYYGYTF
-	-	TRBV2	TRBJ1-5	CASSATHSPLAQHF
-	-	TRBV25-1	TRBJ1-1	CASRHDTPPEAFF
-	-	TRBV2	TRBJ1-2	CASSVTGGLGYTF
-	-	TRBV12-3/TRBV12-4	TRBJ1-5	CASSQQVNQPQHF
TRBD2	-	TRBV2	TRBJ2-5	CASTGTSGRDVKETQYF
-	-	TRBV11-2	TRBJ1-2	CASSPDSYYGYTF
TRBD2	-	TRBV10-1	TRBJ2-3	CASRLAGGADTQYF
-	-	TRBV5-4	TRBJ1-1	CASSPGHSRSTEAFF
TRBD2	-	TRBV5-6	TRBJ2-1	CASRLGLAAYNEQFF
-	once	TRBV4-2	TRBJ2-2	CASSQLWEIFPGELFF
-	-	TRBV27	TRBJ2-5	CASSLQETQYF
-	-	TRBV29-1	TRBJ2-3	CSVDGISSTDTQYF
TRBD1	-	TRBV28	TRBJ2-1	CASTTYRTGGNEQFF
TRBD1	-	TRBV7-9	TRBJ2-7	CASSLWDRDSQQYF
-	-	TRBV19	TRBJ2-5	CASSLSARGQETQYF
TRBD1	-	TRBV6-1	TRBJ1-1	CASSDIIGTGRNEAFF
-	-	TRBV4-1	TRBJ2-2	CASSQDVGELFF
-	-	TRBV2	TRBJ1-5	CASSLDGTNQPQHF
TRBD1	-	TRBV24-1	TRBJ2-3	CATRPRGQTDTQYF
-	-	TRBV29-1	TRBJ1-1	CSGRENTEAFF
TRBD1	-	TRBV28	TRBJ1-2	CASRDEQGAGYGYTF